Listed here are 9 T cell receptor beta chains from one sample, sequenced in a study of graft-versus-host responses after intestinal transplantation. Their antigen targets remain unknown. Some clones are missing from TCRdb's copy, which holds only in-frame ones; the method was immunoSEQ multiplex PCR. The repertoire has 100,000 to 120,000 clones, around 93% of them found once; the top ten carry 0.4% to 0.55%. This material consisted of unstimulated CD8+ T cells sorted from spleen or lymph node cells, taken before intestinal transplant. The receptors derive from a human donor who received an intestinal transplant.

This chain uses TRBV11-2 with TRBJ1-5; D call uncertain. V shed 1 base and J shed 7 bases, with 14 bases lying between them. Germline V gene sequence: CDR1 SGHAT, CDR2 FQNNGV. CDR3 length: 15 residues. The CDR3 reads CASSLGSGSGQPQHF. CDR3 bases: TGTGCCAGCAGCTTAGGGTCGGGGTCCGGGCAGCCCCAGCATTTT.

The gene calls are TRBV19 and TRBJ1-2; the D is unclear. The CDR3 runs 13 residues. Germline lookup yields CDR1 LNHDA and CDR2 SQIVND (reference sequence). V was trimmed by 9 bases and J by 4 bases, leaving 15 bases between them. CDR3 sequence: CASSPNGVYGYTF. The CDR3 bases are TGTGCCAGCTCCCCGAATGGGGTCTATGGCTACACCTTC.

This clone has only one observation. This chain uses TRBV6-5 with TRBJ2-7; D is undetermined. The CDR3 contains 15 residues. Trimming took off 0 bases at V and 2 bases at J, with 11 bases between the two ends. Germline-derived CDR1 and CDR2 are MNHEY and SVGAGI. CDR3 bases: TGTGCCAGCAGTTACTCTTTCCCTACCCCCTACGAGCAGTACTTC. Its translation: CASSYSFPTPYEQYF.

The rearrangement joins TRBV29-1 to TRBJ2-5; TRBD2 matches at 10 bases. Germline V CDR1 and CDR2: SQVTM, ANQGSEA. The CDR3 spans 15 residues. The V segment lost 0 bases and the J segment 5 bases; nucleotides outside the gene matches: 6. DNA of the CDR3: TGCAGCGTTGAAGACCCTAGCGGGAGAAGTGAGACCCAGTACTTC. Translation: CSVEDPSGRSETQYF.

This clone appeared once. This chain uses TRBV28 with TRBJ2-7; the D is unclear. CDR3 length equals 12 residues. With 3 bases removed from V and 0 bases from J, the gap between germline ends came to 3 bases. Germline V gene data show CDR1 as MDHEN and CDR2 as SYDVKM. The CDR3 protein is CASSFSSYEQYF. CDR3 nucleotide sequence: TGTGCCAGCAGTTTCTCCTCCTACGAGCAGTACTTC. The full variable domain, completed using reference TRBV28 and TRBJ2-7, is DVKVTQSSRYLVKRTGEKVFLECVQDMDHENMFWYRQDPGLGLRLIYFSYDVKMKEKGDIPEGYSVSREKKERFSLILESASTNQTSMYLCASSFSSYEQYFGPGTRLTVT.

The chain joins TRBV27 to TRBJ1-5; TRBD1 might be the D (5 bases). This CDR3 is 12 amino acids long. CDR1 and CDR2 from the germline V gene are MNHEY and SMNVEV (reference sequence). V was pared by 10 bases and J by 6 bases, with 13 bases between. The CDR3 nucleotides are TGTGCCATCGGGGCGGGCGTTCAGCCCCAGCATTTT. This translates into CAIGAGVQPQHF.

DNA for the CDR3: TGCGCCAGCAGCCAAGGGGGGGCGGGAGGGAACACCGGGGAGCTGTTTTTT. Translated: CASSQGGAGGNTGELFF. V usage is TRBV4-1 and J usage is TRBJ2-2; 8 nucleotides match TRBD2. V dropped 1 base and J dropped 1; count of bases not matched to a gene: 5. The CDR3 has 17 residues. Germline CDR1 reads MGHRA; CDR2 reads YSYEKL.

The V and J genes are TRBV5-1 and TRBJ2-1; 16 nucleotides agree with TRBD2. Germline CDR1 is SGHRS and CDR2 is YFSETQ. CDR3 length: 18 residues. The junction had 7 bases not matched to a gene; V was cut back by 3 bases and J by 4 bases. The CDR3 region is CASSSGLAGGPRYNEQFF. The CDR3 nucleotides are TGCGCCAGCAGCTCGGGACTAGCGGGAGGGCCAAGGTACAATGAGCAGTTCTTC.

V gene TRBV10-3 combines with J gene TRBJ2-7; 8 bases are a match to TRBD2. J was trimmed by 3 bases and V by 3 bases; bases with no gene match: 4. The CDR3 has 14 residues. Germline V gives CDR1 ENHRY, CDR2 SYGVKD. The CDR3 DNA sequence: TGTGCCATCAGTGATGGTAGCGGGGTCTACGAGCAGTACTTC. Protein sequence: CAISDGSGVYEQYF.